This T cell receptor (beta chain) was profiled in a study of shared clonotypes between healthy human individuals. The sorted-subset replicate PCRs were given around 190 ng DNA, which is some 29,000 T cell genomes. The table came from immunoSEQ multiplex PCR; TCRdb's copy has only in-frame clones and leaves some out. The table records roughly 2,000,000 clones, roughly 95% of them present only once. The study's findings and limits: Clonotype sharing across several donors was observed for approximately 5% of naive CD4 clonotypes. Despite large depth, sorted-subset datasets appeared incompletely sequenced.

Germline CDR1 is MNHEY and CDR2 is SMNVEV (reference sequence). The CDR3 runs to 18 residues. Trimming pared 0 bases from V and 0 bases from J, leaving 16 bases between. A word on this clone: The antigen is unknown.

Naive-designated CD8 cells lacked CD45RO, were positively enriched for CCR7, and omitted terminally differentiated effector memory CD45RA+ cells. Every donor was a Caucasian adult from Nashville, Tennessee. The clonotype was recovered from a man aged 18 to 29 in good health. Some clones in this sample may be carry-over from other donors' samples. The source material was naive CD8+ T cells from PBMCs. V gene TRBV27 combines with J gene TRBJ2-3; D is uncertain. The CDR3, as DNA: TGTGCCAGCAGTTTATCGCTGTGGGAATTGGGAAGCACAGATACGCAGTATTTT. Residues: CASSLSLWELGSTDTQYF.